Below are 21 T cell receptor beta chains sequenced from a single sample in a study of PD-1 blockade in classical Hodgkin lymphoma. Time point specified: cycle 4 day 1 (C4D1), after less than 7 weeks of nivolumab. All patients experienced relapse after autologous stem cell transplantation, and brentuximab vedotin exposure was variable. The assay was immunoSEQ multiplex PCR, and TCRdb's table has in-frame clones only and misses some. The table has about 24,000 clones, about 81% seen once. The sequenced sample was peripheral blood mononuclear cells (PBMCs), obtained before the fourth cycle of nivolumab. The origin of the receptors is a human donor with classical Hodgkin lymphoma.

This clone was found a few times. The chain carries TRBV7-9 and TRBJ2-3; 11 nucleotides line up with TRBD1. CDR1 and CDR2 from the germline V gene are SEHNR and FQNEAQ (reference sequence). V lost 5 bases, J lost 4 bases, and 11 bases stayed unmatched. CDR3 length equals 17 residues. In DNA form, the CDR3 reads TGTGCCAGCAGCGGTAGGACAGGGGGCGAGAGTCCAGATACGCAGTATTTT. This encodes CASSGRTGGESPDTQYF.

The DNA of the CDR3 is TGTGCCAGCAGCCAAGATGCTCACAGTTCATACTCTGGAAACACCATATATTTT. It is translated as CASSQDAHSSYSGNTIYF. J is TRBJ1-3 and V is TRBV4-2; no clear D gene. V was trimmed by 0 bases and J by 0 bases, leaving 15 bases between them. Germline V gene data show CDR1 as LGHNA and CDR2 as YNFKEQ. The CDR3 contains 18 residues.

This clone appeared a few times. J is TRBJ2-5 and V is TRBV11-1; D is perhaps TRBD1 (6 bases). V was shortened by 4 bases and J by 5 bases, with 11 bases between the two germline ends. In germline, CDR1 is SGHAT, CDR2 FQDESV (reference sequence). The length of the CDR3 is 13 residues. CDR3 loop: CASSSAGEETQYF. The CDR3 DNA follows: TGTGCCAGCAGCTCGGCAGGGGAGGAGACCCAGTACTTC.

The gene calls are TRBV5-4 and TRBJ2-7, with TRBD2 identical over 11 bases. CDR3 length: 15 residues. Trimming cost V 0 bases and J 3 bases; bases outside gene matches: 2. Germline V gene sequence: CDR1 SGHNT, CDR2 YYREEE (reference sequence). CDR3 bases: TGTGCCAGCAGCTTGGGTACTAGCGGGGGCTACGAGCAGTACTTC. Its protein is CASSLGTSGGYEQYF.

The chain is built from TRBV28 and TRBJ1-5, with D tentatively TRBD1 (5 bases). Trimming took 8 bases from V and 5 from J, leaving 13 bases between them. From germline, CDR1 is MDHEN and CDR2 SYDVKM. The CDR3 consists of 13 residues. The CDR3 DNA reads as TGTGCCAGCTATTCCGGGGACCATCAGCCCCAGCATTTT. Protein sequence: CASYSGDHQPQHF.

This clone was seen a few times. The chain joins TRBV5-4 to TRBJ2-7, with D perhaps TRBD1 (5 bases). Germline CDR1 reads SGHNT; CDR2 reads YYREEE (reference sequence). This CDR3 contains 12 residues. Trimming removed 4 bases from V and 6 bases from J, with 11 bases in between. The CDR3 DNA sequence: TGTGCCAGCAGCCCTAGGGGCGGCGAGCAGTACTTC. Residues: CASSPRGGEQYF.

V usage is TRBV10-3 and J usage is TRBJ1-1, with TRBD1 as a possible D gene (5 bases). The ends were cut back, 4 bases at V and 5 bases at J, with 14 bases in the middle. Germline V gives CDR1 ENHRY, CDR2 SYGVKD. The CDR3 totals 14 residues. The CDR3, as DNA: TGTGCCATCAGTGGGTCACGGGGGAAAACTGAAGCTTTCTTT. Translating gives CAISGSRGKTEAFF.

V gene TRBV28 combines with J gene TRBJ1-1; TRBD1 aligns across 7 bases. Germline V gene lookup returns CDR1 MDHEN and CDR2 SYDVKM. V lost 0 bases, J lost 5 bases, and 9 bases stayed unmatched. The CDR3 is made up of 16 amino acids. CDR3 nucleotide sequence: TGTGCCAGCAGTTTATGGACAGGGAGGTTAGAAACTGAAGCTTTCTTT. Its protein is CASSLWTGRLETEAFF.

Only a few counts were recorded for this clone. Here the CDR3 reads CASSLGGTGELFF. The CDR3 DNA reads TGTGCCAGCAGCTTAGGGGGGACCGGGGAGCTGTTTTTT. The genes are TRBV7-9 and TRBJ2-2; D tentatively reads TRBD1 or TRBD2 (5 bases each). The CDR3 extends over 13 amino acids. With 1 base removed from V and 5 bases from J, the gap between germline ends came to 5 bases. Germline V CDR1 and CDR2: SEHNR, FQNEAQ (reference sequence). The full variable domain, rest sourced from reference TRBV7-9 and TRBJ2-2, is DTGVSQNPRHKITKRGQNVTFRCDPISEHNRLYWYRQTLGQGPEFLTYFQNEAQLEKSRLLSDRFSAERPKGSFSTLEIQRTEQGDSAMYLCASSLGGTGELFFGEGSRLTVL.

The chain carries TRBV28 and TRBJ1-2; unclear D gene. The CDR3 consists of 14 residues. The germline gives CDR1 MDHEN, CDR2 SYDVKM. V was clipped by 1 base and J by 3 bases, with 9 bases between them. The CDR3 DNA is TGTGCCAGCAGTTTATATGGGCTATACTATGGCTACACCTTC. It specifies CASSLYGLYYGYTF.

This chain links TRBV5-6 with TRBJ2-5, with 9 bases matching TRBD1. V dropped 2 bases and J dropped 1; count of bases not matched to a gene: 9. The CDR3 loop spans 17 amino acids. Germline assignment: CDR1 SGHDT and CDR2 YYEEEE. The chain's CDR3 is CASSFLRTGVFQETQYF. CDR3 coding DNA: TGTGCCAGCAGCTTCCTTCGGACAGGGGTATTCCAAGAGACCCAGTACTTC.

V gene TRBV10-3 combines with J gene TRBJ2-5; 8 bases match TRBD1. The DNA end lines up better with TRBJ2-7; the J call may be wrong. There are 12 residues in the CDR3. CDR1 is ENHRY and CDR2 is SYGVKD in the germline V gene. The CDR3 loop is CASDRGDYEQYF. CDR3 DNA sequence: TGTGCCTCAGACAGGGGTGATTACGAGCAGTACTTC.

V is TRBV9 and J is TRBJ2-6, with D unclear. Trimming took 0 bases from V and 0 from J, leaving 13 bases between them. Germline values: CDR1 SGDLS, CDR2 YYNGEE. The CDR3 is 18 amino acids. CDR3 bases: TGTGCCAGCAGCGTAGCAGGAACGGTCGCCTCTGGGGCCAACGTCCTGACTTTC. This sequence encodes CASSVAGTVASGANVLTF.

The V gene is TRBV6-5, the J gene TRBJ2-7, with TRBD2 matching 8 bases. Germline values: CDR1 MNHEY, CDR2 SVGAGI. The CDR3 consists of 15 residues. V dropped 2 bases and J dropped 0; count of bases not matched to a gene: 3. CDR3 DNA sequence: TGTGCCAGCAGTTACAGCGGGAGCCTCTCCTACGAGCAGTACTTC. This encodes CASSYSGSLSYEQYF.

The J gene is TRBJ2-1, the V gene TRBV4-1; 8 bases fit TRBD2. The CDR3 runs to 17 residues. Germline lookup yields CDR1 MGHRA and CDR2 YSYEKL. Germline trimming cut 0 bases from V and 6 bases from J; bases unmatched to any gene: 10. The CDR3 DNA reads TGCGCCAGCAGCCAAGAAAAGGGACTAGGGTACTTCAATGAGCAGTTCTTC. It yields the protein CASSQEKGLGYFNEQFF.

The gene calls are TRBV18 and TRBJ2-3; D is possibly TRBD1 or TRBD2 (6 bases each). Deletions cut 6 bases from V and 6 bases from J, with 19 bases between. CDR3 length: 15 residues. In germline, CDR1 is KGHSH, CDR2 LQKENI. This CDR3 is CASSQDRLEGDTQYF. In DNA form, the CDR3 reads TGTGCCAGCTCTCAAGACAGGTTGGAGGGGGATACGCAGTATTTT. The variable domain in full, completed from reference TRBV18 and TRBJ2-3, reads NAGVMQNPRHLVRRRGQEARLRCSPMKGHSHVYWYRQLPEEGLKFMVYLQKENIIDESGMPKERFSAEFPKEGPSILRIQQVVRGDSAAYFCASSQDRLEGDTQYFGPGTRLTVL.

V usage is TRBV11-1 and J usage is TRBJ1-2; D is uncertain. Germline V lookup: CDR1 SGHAT, CDR2 FQDESV (reference sequence). With 2 bases removed from V and 3 bases from J, the gap between germline ends came to 10 bases. There are 14 residues in the CDR3. The CDR3 coding sequence is TGTGCCAGCAGCTTAACGTCTACATACTATGGCTACACCTTC. Amino acid sequence: CASSLTSTYYGYTF.

Here the CDR3 reads CASNPRTAPTLYEQYF. CDR3 in DNA: TGTGCCAGCAATCCACGGACAGCCCCTACACTCTACGAGCAGTACTTC. V and J are TRBV28 and TRBJ2-7, with D possibly being TRBD1 (6 bases). There are 16 residues in the CDR3. V was clipped by 7 bases and J by 3 bases, with 22 bases between them. CDR1 and CDR2 (germline): MDHEN, SYDVKM.

The V call is TRBV7-8, the J call TRBJ1-5; possibly TRBD1 for D (5 bases). The CDR3 has 14 amino acids. Germline CDR1 SGHVS, CDR2 FQNEAQ. V lost 3 bases to trimming and J lost 2 bases, with 8 bases between them. The CDR3 protein is CASSLGGGNQPQHF. The CDR3 region has the DNA TGTGCCAGCAGCTTGGGGGGTGGCAATCAGCCCCAGCATTTT.

The gene calls are TRBV6-5 and TRBJ1-1; D possibly corresponds to TRBD1 (6 bases). This CDR3 is 16 amino acids long. Trimming removed 2 bases at V and 0 bases at J, with 13 bases between. CDR1 is MNHEY, CDR2 SVGAGI, per germline. In nucleotides, the CDR3 is TGTGCCAGCAGTTACGGGTTGGGGGGCGTGAACACTGAAGCTTTCTTT. It translates to CASSYGLGGVNTEAFF.

This clone has a single count. This chain joins TRBV30 and TRBJ2-2; perhaps D is TRBD1 or TRBD2 (5 bases each). CDR3 length: 12 amino acids. Trimming shortened V by 3 bases and J by 4 bases, and 6 bases separated the two germline ends. Germline V gene sequence: CDR1 GTSNPN, CDR2 SVGIG (reference sequence). The CDR3 DNA follows: TGTGCCTGGAGCGGGGCCACCGGGGAGCTGTTTTTT. Translating gives CAWSGATGELFF.